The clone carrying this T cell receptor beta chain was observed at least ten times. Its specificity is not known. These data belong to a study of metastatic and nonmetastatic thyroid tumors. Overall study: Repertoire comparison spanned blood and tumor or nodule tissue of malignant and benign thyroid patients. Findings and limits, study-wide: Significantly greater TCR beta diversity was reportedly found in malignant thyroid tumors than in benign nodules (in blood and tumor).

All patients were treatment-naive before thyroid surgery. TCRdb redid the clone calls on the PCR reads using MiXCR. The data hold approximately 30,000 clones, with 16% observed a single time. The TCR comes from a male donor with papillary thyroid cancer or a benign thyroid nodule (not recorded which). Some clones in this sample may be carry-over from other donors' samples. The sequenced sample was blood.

The CDR3 DNA is TGCGCCAGCAGCCAAGTTGGTCAGAACTACGAGCAGTACTTC. It translates to CASSQVGQNYEQYF. The chain employs TRBV4-1 and TRBJ2-7; D call uncertain. V was trimmed by 1 base and J by 3 bases, leaving 10 bases between them. The CDR3 spans 14 residues. Per germline, CDR1 MGHRA and CDR2 YSYEKL.